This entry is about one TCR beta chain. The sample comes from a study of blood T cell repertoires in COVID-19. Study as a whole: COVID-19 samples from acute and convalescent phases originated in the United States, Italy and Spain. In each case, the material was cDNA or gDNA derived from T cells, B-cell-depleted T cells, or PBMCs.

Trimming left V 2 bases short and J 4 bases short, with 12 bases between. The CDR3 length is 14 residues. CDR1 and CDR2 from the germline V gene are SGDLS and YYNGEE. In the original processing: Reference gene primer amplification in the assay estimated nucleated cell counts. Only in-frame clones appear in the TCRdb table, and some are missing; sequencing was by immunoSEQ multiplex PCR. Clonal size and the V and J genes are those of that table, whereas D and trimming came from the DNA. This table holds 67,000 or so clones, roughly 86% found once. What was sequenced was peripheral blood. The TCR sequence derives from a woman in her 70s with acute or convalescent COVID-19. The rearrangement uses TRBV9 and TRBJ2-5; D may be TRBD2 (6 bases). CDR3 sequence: CASSVTGVTETQYF. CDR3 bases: TGTGCCAGCAGCGTCACGGGGGTAACAGAGACCCAGTACTTC.